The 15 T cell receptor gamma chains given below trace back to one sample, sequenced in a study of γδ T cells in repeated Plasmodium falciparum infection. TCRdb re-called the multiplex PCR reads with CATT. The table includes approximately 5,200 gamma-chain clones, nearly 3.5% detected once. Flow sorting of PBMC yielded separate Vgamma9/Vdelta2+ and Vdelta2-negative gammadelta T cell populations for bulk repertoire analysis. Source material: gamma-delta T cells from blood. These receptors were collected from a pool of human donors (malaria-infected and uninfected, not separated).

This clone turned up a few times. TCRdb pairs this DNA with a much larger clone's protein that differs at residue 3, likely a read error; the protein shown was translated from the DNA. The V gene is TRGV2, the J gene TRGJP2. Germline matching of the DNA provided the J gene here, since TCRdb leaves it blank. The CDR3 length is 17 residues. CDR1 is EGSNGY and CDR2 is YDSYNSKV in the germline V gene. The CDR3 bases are TGTGCCGCCTGGGACGGGCCGTGGGGTAGTAGTGATTGGATCAAGACGTTT. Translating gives CAAWDGPWGSSDWIKTF.

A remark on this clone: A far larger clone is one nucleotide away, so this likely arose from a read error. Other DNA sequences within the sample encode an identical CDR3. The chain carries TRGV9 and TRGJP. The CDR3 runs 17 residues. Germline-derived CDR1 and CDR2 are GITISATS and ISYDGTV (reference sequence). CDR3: CALWEVKQELGKKIKVF. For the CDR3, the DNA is TGTGCCCTGTGGGAGGTGAAGCAAGAGTTGGGCAAAAAAATCAAGGTATTT.

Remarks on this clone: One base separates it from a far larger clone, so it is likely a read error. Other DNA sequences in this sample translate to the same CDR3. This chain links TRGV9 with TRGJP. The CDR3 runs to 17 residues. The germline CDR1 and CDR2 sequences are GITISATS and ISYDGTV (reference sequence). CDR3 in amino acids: CALWEAGEELGKKIKVF. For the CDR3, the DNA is TGTGCCTTGTGGGAGGCGGGAGAAGAGTTAGGCAAAAAAATCAAGGTATTT.

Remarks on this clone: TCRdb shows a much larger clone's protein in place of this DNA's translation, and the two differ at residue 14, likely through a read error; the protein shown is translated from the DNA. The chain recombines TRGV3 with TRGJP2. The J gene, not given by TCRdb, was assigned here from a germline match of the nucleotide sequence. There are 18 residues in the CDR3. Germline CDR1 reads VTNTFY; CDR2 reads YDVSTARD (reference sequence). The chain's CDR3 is CATWDALPPHSSDRIKTF. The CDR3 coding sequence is TGTGCCACCTGGGACGCCCTCCCCCCTCATAGTAGTGATCGGATCAAGACGTTT.

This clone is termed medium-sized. In DNA form, the CDR3 reads TGTGCCACCTGGTTCTCTTATTATAAGAAACTCTTT. Protein product: CATWFSYYKKLF. The chain recombines TRGV4 with TRGJ1 or TRGJ2. Looked up from germline, CDR1 is EGSTGY and CDR2 is YDSYTSSV. V was pared by 6 bases and J by 3 bases, with 5 bases of the junction left unmatched. CDR3 length equals 12 residues.

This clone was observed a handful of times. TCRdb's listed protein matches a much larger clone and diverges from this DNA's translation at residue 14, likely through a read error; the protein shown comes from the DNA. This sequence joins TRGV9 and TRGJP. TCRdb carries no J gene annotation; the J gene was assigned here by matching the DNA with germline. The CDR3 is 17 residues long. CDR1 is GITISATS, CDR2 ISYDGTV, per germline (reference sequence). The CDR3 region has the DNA TGTGCCTTGTGGGAGGAACAGCAAGAGTTGGGCAAAAAAGTCAAGGTATTT. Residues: CALWEEQQELGKKVKVF.

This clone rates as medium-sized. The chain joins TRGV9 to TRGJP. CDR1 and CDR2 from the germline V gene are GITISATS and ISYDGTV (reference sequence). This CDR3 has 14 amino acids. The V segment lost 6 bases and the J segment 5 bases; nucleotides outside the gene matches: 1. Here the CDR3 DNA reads TGTGCCTTGTGGAAAGAGTTGGGCAAAAAAATCAAGGTATTT. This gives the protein CALWKELGKKIKVF.

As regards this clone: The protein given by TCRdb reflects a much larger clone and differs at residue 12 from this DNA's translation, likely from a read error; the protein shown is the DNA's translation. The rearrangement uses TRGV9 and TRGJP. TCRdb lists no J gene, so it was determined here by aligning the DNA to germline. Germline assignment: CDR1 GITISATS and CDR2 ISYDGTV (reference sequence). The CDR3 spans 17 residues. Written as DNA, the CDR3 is TGTGCCTTGTGGGAGGTGCGATTTGAGTTGGGCAGAAAAATCAAGGTATTT. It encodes CALWEVRFELGRKIKVF.

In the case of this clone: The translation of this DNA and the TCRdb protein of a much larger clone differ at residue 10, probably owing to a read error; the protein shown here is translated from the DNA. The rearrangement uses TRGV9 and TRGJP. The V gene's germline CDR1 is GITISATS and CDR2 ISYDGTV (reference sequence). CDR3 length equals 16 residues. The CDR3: CALWQGGELDKKIKVF. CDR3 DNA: TGTGCCTTGTGGCAAGGAGGAGAGTTGGACAAAAAAATCAAGGTATTT.

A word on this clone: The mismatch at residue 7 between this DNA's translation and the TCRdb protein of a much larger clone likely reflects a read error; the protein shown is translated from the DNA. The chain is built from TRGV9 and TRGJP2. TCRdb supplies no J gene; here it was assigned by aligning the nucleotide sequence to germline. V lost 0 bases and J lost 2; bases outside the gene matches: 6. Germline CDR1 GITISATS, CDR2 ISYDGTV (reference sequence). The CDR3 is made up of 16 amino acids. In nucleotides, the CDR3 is TGTGCCTTGTGGGAGGTGTCTAGAAGTAGTGATTGGATCAAGACGTTT. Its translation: CALWEVSRSSDWIKTF.

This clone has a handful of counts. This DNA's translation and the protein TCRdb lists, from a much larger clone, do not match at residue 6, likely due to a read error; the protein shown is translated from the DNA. The CDR3 here is CALWDRKLF. The CDR3 DNA sequence: TGTGCCTTGTGGGATAGGAAACTCTTT. This sequence joins TRGV9 and TRGJ1 or TRGJ2. TCRdb leaves out the J gene; it was filled in here by matching the DNA to germline. V was clipped by 4 bases and J by 12 bases; unmatched bases: 3. The CDR3 has 9 amino acids. Germline V gene data show CDR1 as GITISATS and CDR2 as ISYDGTV (reference sequence).

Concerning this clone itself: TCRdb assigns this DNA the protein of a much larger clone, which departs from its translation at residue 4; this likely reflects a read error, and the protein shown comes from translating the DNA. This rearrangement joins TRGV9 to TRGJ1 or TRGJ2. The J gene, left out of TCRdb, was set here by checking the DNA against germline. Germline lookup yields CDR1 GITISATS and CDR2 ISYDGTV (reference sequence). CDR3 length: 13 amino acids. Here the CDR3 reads CALREVLYYKKLF. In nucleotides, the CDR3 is TGTGCCTTGCGGGAGGTCCTTTATTATAAGAAACTCTTT.

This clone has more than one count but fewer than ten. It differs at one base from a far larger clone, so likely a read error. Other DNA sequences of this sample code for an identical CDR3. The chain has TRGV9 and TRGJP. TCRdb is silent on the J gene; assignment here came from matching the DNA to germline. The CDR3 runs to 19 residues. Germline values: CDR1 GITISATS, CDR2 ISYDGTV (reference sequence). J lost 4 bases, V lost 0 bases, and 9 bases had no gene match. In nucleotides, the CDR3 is TGTGCCTTGTGGGAGGTGCACCCGACCCAAGAGTTGGGCAAAAAAATCAAGGTATTT. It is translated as CALWEVHPTQELGKKIKVF.

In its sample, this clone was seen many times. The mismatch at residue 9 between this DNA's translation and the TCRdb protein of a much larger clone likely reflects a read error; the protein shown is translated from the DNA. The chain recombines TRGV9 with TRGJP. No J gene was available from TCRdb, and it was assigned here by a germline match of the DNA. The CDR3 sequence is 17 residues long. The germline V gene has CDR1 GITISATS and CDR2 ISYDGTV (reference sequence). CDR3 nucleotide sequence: TGTGCCTTGTGGGAGCCTTTGCAAGGGTTGGGCAAAAAAATCAAGGTATTT. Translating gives CALWEPLQGLGKKIKVF.

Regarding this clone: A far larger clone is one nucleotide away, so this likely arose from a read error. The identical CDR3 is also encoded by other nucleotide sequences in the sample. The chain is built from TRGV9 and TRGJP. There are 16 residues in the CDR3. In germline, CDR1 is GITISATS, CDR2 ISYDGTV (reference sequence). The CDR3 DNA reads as TGTGCCCTGTGGGAGTATAAAGTGTTGGGCAAAAAAATCAAGGTATTT. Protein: CALWEYKVLGKKIKVF.